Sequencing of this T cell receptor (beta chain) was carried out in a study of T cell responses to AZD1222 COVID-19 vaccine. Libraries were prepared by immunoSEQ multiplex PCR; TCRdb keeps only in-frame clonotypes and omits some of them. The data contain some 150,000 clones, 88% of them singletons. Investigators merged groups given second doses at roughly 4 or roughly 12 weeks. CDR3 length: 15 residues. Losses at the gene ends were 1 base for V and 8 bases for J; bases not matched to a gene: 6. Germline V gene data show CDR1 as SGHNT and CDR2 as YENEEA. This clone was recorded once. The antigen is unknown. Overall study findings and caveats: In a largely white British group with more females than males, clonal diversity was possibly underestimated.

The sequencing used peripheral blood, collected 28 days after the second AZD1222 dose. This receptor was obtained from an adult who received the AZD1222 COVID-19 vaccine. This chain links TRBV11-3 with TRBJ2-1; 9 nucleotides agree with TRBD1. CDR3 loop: CASSLGGQGFDEQFF. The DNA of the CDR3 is TGTGCCAGCAGCTTAGGGGGACAGGGCTTCGATGAGCAGTTCTTC.